Included here is one T cell receptor (beta chain) sequence, with context. Its antigen remains unknown. The data were taken from a study of cytomegalovirus exposure and HLA in healthy donors. Study-level background: HLA-typed donors were the source of approximately 80 million unique TCRs, which an early data release held. Findings and limits, study-wide: In an earlier analysis, about 87% or about 30%: the productive usage of most TCR beta V segments. A later analysis reportedly found that, within productive TCRs, an Asian-associated ancestry cluster had fewer N-insertions than the mean observed across the 666 donors.

Germline assignment: CDR1 MDHEN and CDR2 SYDVKM. V shed 8 bases and J 0 bases; nucleotides not matched to a gene: 7. This CDR3 comprises 14 residues. The PCR contained 60 Vbeta and 13 Jbeta primers. The repertoire was sequenced with immunoSEQ multiplex PCR; TCRdb's copy has only in-frame clones and lacks some. The table has about 77,000 clones, around 84% seen once. The chain uses TRBV28 and TRBJ2-7, with 7 bases that match TRBD1. Sequencing was done on a sample of PBMCs. The source of this sequence is a man aged 40-49 years in good health and CMV-seronegative. This CDR3 reads CASGMTGFSYEQYF. DNA for the CDR3: TGTGCCAGCGGGATGACAGGGTTCTCCTACGAGCAGTACTTC. Complete variable domain (other parts from reference TRBV28 and TRBJ2-7): DVKVTQSSRYLVKRTGEKVFLECVQDMDHENMFWYRQDPGLGLRLIYFSYDVKMKEKGDIPEGYSVSREKKERFSLILESASTNQTSMYLCASGMTGFSYEQYFGPGTRLTVT.